This T cell receptor (beta chain) stems from a study of blood T cell repertoires in COVID-19. The CDR3 has 14 amino acids. CDR1 and CDR2 from the germline V gene are SGHAT and FQNNGV. The ends lost 3 bases at V and 8 bases at J; junction bases unmatched: 4. Measured with immunoSEQ multiplex PCR; TCRdb has only the in-frame clones, and not every one. The table lists around 30,000 clones, approximately 80% of them singletons. This TCR was sampled from a human donor in a cohort sampled during active COVID-19. The sequenced sample was peripheral blood. The rearrangement joins TRBV11-2 to TRBJ1-6; TRBD1 aligns across 7 bases. Here the CDR3 DNA reads TGTGCCAGCAGCTTTTGGGACAGCGATTCACCCCTCCACTTT. Amino acids: CASSFWDSDSPLHF.